This T cell receptor (beta chain) was observed in a study of Graves' ophthalmopathy and Graves' hyperthyroidism. Findings and limits, study-wide: In blood, most expanded thyroid clonotypes above 0.001 frequency were also detected.

This clonotype turned up a few times. The antigen is undetermined. Orbital computed tomography, thyroid ultrasound, TRAb, serum thyroxine and clinical symptoms formed the basis of diagnosis. Germline CDR1 is SEHNR and CDR2 is FQNEAQ (reference sequence). The CDR3 has 18 residues. Trimming shortened V by 1 base and J by 2 bases, and 20 bases separated the two germline ends. The authors amplified TCR beta CDR3 regions from RNA transcripts. The library came from an HTBI-primed first-round RT-PCR and a second-round multiplex PCR. MiXCR was run by TCRdb on the multiplex PCR reads, yielding one entry per CDR3 protein. The table has over a million distinct CDR3 sequences, roughly 35% seen once.

The sequenced material came from peripheral blood or thyroid tissue (not recorded which). This sequence joins TRBV7-9 and TRBJ1-1, with D hard to call. The sequence was obtained from an adult man with Graves' hyperthyroidism. The CDR3 here is CASSLGDRAWGYNTEAFF. The CDR3 nucleotides are TGTGCCAGCAGCTTAGGCGATCGGGCTTGGGGATATAACACTGAAGCTTTCTTT.